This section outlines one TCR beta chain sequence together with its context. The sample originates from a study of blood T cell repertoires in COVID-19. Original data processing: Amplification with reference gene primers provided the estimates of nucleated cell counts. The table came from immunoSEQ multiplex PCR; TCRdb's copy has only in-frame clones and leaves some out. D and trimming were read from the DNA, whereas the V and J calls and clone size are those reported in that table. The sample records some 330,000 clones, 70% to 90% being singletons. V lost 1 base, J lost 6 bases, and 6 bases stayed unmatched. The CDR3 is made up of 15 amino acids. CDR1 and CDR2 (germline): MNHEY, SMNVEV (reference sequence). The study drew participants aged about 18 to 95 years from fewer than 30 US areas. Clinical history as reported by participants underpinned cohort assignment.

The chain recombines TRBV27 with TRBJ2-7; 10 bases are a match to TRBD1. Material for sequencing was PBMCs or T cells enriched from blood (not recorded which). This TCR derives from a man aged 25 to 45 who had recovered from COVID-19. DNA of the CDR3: TGTGCCAGCAGTTTATTGGGACAGGGGCCCCGCGAGCAGTACTTC. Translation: CASSLLGQGPREQYF.